This TCR beta chain emerged from a study of beta chain features in type 1 diabetes. Findings and limits, study-wide: Moderate yet significant TCRB CDR3 shortening was seen in Type 1 diabetes patients in all four CD4+ subsets. An over-representation of cells with high TCR expression could result from cDNA sequencing.

Isolation of CD4+ naive, central memory, regulatory and stem cell-like memory cells was achieved by sorting via CD45RO/CCR7/CD25/CD127/CD95/CD27. Once sorted, every population was more than 95% pure. Every isolated RNA sample was fully reverse transcribed, so sequencing captured expressed TCRB transcripts. There were millions of reads on average in the naive, central memory and regulatory T cell samples. Sequencing was performed with immunoSEQ multiplex PCR; in TCRdb, only in-frame clones are kept and a portion is missing. Of roughly 150,000 clones detected, approximately 9.1% appear once; the ten largest clones hold 0.7%. Points on this clone: Its antigen is as yet unknown.

This CDR3 spans 15 amino acids. Trimming took 5 bases from V and 0 from J, leaving 13 bases between them. Germline CDR1 is SQVTM and CDR2 is ANQGSEA. Sequencing used central memory CD4+ T cells from blood. V gene TRBV29-1 combines with J gene TRBJ2-2; no definite D call. The sequence was obtained from a woman aged 30 to 39 with type 1 diabetes. The CDR3 coding sequence is TGCAGCGTTTTTCTGAGACACACGAACACCGGGGAGCTGTTTTTT. Translating it yields CSVFLRHTNTGELFF.